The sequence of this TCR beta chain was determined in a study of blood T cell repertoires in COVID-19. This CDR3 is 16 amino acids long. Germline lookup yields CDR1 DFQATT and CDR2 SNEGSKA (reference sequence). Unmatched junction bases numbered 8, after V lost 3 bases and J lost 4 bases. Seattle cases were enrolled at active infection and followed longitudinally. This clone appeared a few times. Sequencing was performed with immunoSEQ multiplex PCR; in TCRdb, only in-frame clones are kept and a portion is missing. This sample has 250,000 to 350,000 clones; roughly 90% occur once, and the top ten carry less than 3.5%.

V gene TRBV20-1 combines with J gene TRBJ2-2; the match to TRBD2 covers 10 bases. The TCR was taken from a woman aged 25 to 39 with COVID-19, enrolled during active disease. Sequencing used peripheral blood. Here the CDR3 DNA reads TGCAGTGCTAGTGCTAGCGGGAGTGGTAGCACCGGGGAGCTGTTTTTT. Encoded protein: CSASASGSGSTGELFF.